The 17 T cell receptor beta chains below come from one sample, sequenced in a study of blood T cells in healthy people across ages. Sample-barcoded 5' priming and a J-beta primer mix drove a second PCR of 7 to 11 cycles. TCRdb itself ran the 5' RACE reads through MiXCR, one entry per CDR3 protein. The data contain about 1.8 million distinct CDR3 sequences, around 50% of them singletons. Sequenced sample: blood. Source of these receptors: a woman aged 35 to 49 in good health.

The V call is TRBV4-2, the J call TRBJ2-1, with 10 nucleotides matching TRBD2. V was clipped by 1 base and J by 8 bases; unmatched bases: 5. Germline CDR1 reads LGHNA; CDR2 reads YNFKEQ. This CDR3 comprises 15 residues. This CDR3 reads CASSQGAGLAYEQFF. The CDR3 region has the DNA TGTGCCAGCAGCCAAGGGGCGGGACTAGCGTATGAGCAGTTCTTC.

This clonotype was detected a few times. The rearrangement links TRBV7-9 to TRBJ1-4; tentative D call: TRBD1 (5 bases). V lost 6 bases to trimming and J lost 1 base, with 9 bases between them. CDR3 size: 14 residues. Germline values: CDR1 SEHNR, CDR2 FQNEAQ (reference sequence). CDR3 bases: TGTGCCAGCAGGCCCGGGGGAACTAATGAAAAACTGTTTTTT. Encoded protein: CASRPGGTNEKLFF.

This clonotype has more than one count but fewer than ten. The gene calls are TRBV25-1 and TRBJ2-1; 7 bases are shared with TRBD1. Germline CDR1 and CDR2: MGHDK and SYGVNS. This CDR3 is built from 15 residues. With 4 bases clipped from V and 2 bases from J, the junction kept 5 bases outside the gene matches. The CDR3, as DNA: TGTGCCAGCAGTGCGGAAGACAGGGCCTACAATGAGCAGTTCTTC. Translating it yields CASSAEDRAYNEQFF.

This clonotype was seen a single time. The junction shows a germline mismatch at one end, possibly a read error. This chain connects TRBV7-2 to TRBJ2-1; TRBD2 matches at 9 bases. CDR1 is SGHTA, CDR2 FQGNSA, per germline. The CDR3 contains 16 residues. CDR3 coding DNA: TGTGCCAGCAGCACATCCAGCGGGGGGCCGTGGAATGTGCAGTTCTTC. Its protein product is CASSTSSGGPWNVQFF.

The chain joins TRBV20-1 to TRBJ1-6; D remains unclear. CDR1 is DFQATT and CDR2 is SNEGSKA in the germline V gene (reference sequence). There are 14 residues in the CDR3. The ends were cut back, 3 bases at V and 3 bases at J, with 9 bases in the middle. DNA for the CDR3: TGCAGTGCTAGCCAGACGGACTATAATTCACCCCTCCACTTT. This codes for CSASQTDYNSPLHF.

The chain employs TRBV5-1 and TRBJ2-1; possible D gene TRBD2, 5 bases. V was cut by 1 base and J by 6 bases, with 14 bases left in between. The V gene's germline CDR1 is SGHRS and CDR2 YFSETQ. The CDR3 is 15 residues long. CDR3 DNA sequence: TGCGCCAGCAGCTTGTCGGGCGGGCCGTCCAATGAGCAGTTCTTC. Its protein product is CASSLSGGPSNEQFF.

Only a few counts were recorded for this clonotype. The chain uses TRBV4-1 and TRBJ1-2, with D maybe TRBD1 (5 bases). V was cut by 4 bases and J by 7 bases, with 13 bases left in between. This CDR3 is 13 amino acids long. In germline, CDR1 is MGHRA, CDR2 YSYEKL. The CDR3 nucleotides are TGCGCCAGCAGCCTCACCGGGACGCGTGGCTACACCTTC. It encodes CASSLTGTRGYTF.

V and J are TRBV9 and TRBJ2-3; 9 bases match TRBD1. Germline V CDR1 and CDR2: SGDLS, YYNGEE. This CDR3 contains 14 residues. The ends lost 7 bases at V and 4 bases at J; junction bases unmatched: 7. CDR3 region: CASGGGQGADTQYF. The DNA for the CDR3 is TGTGCCAGCGGTGGGGGACAGGGCGCAGATACGCAGTATTTT.

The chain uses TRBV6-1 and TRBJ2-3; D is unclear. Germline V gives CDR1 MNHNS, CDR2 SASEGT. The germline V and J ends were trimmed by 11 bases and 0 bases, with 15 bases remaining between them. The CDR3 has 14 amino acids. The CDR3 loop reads CASKGLTSTDTQYF. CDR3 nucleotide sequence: TGTGCCTCGAAGGGCCTGACTAGCACAGATACGCAGTATTTT.

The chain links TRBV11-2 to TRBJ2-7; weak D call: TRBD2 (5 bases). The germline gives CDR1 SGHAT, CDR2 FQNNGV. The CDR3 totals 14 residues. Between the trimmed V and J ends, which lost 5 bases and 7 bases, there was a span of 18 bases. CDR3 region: CASSIEGPPREQYF. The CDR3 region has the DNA TGTGCCAGCAGCATCGAGGGTCCTCCGCGAGAGCAGTACTTC. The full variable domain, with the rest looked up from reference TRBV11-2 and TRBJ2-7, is EAGVAQSPRYKIIEKRQSVAFWCNPISGHATLYWYQQILGQGPKLLIQFQNNGVVDDSQLPKDRFSAERLKGVDSTLKIQPAKLEDSAVYLCASSIEGPPREQYFGPGTRLTVT.

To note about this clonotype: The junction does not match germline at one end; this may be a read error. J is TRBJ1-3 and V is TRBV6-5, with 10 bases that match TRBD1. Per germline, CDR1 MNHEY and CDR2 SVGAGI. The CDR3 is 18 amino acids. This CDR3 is CAGSYPKGTGEPGNTIYF. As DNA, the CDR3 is TGTGCCGGCAGTTACCCGAAGGGGACAGGGGAACCTGGAAACACCATATATTTT.

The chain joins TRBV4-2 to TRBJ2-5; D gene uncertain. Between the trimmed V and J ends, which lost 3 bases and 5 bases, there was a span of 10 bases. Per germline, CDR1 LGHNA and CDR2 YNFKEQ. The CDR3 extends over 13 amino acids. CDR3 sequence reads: CASSQPSPETQYF. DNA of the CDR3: TGTGCCAGCAGCCAGCCCTCCCCCGAGACCCAGTACTTC.

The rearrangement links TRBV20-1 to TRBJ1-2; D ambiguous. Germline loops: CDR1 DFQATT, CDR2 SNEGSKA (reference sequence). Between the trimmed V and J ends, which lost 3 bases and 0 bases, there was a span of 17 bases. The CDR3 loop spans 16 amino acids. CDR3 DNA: TGCAGTGCTAGTTTGTCGGGCAGCCCATCTAACTATGGCTACACCTTC. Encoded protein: CSASLSGSPSNYGYTF.

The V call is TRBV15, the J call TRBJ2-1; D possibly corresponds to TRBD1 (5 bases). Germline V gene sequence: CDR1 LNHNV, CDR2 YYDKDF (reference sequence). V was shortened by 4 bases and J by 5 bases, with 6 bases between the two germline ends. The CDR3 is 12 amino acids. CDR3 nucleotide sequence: TGTGCCACCAGCACCAGGGACAATGAGCAGTTCTTC. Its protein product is CATSTRDNEQFF.

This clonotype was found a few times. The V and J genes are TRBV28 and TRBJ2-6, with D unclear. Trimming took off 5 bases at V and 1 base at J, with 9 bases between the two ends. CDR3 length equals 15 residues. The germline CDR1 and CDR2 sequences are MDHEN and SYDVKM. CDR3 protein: CASSRLGSGANVLTF. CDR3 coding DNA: TGTGCCAGCAGTCGCTTGGGGTCTGGGGCCAACGTCCTGACTTTC.

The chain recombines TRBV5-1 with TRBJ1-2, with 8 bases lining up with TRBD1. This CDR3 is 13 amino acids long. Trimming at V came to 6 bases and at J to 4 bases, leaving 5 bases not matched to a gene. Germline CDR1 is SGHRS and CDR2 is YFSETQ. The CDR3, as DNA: TGCGCCAGCACCAACAGGGGGACCTATGGCTACACCTTC. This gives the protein CASTNRGTYGYTF. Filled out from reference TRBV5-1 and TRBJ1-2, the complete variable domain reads KAGVTQTPRYLIKTRGQQVTLSCSPISGHRSVSWYQQTPGQGLQFLFEYFSETQRNKGNFPGRFSGRQFSNSRSEMNVSTLELGDSALYLCASTNRGTYGYTFGSGTRLTVV.

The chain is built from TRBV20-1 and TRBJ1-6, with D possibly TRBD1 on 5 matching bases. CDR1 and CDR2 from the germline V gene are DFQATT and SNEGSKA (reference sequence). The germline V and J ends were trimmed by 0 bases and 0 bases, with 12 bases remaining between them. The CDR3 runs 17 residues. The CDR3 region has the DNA TGCAGTGCTAGAGACGGGAGACAGAGCTCCTATAATTCACCCCTCCACTTT. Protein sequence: CSARDGRQSSYNSPLHF.